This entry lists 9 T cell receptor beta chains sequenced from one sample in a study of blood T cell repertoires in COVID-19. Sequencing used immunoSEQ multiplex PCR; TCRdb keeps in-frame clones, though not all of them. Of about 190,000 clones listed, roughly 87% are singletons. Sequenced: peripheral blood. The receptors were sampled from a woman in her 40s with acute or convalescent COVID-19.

Here the CDR3 reads CASLRQGASGANVLTF. CDR3 DNA sequence: TGTGCCAGCCTGAGACAGGGGGCATCTGGGGCCAACGTCCTGACTTTC. V usage is TRBV28 and J usage is TRBJ2-6; 10 positions match TRBD1. J lost 1 base, V lost 8 bases, and 5 bases had no gene match. From germline, CDR1 is MDHEN and CDR2 SYDVKM. The CDR3 loop spans 16 amino acids. Filled out from reference TRBV28 and TRBJ2-6, the complete variable domain reads DVKVTQSSRYLVKRTGEKVFLECVQDMDHENMFWYRQDPGLGLRLIYFSYDVKMKEKGDIPEGYSVSREKKERFSLILESASTNQTSMYLCASLRQGASGANVLTFGAGSRLTVL.

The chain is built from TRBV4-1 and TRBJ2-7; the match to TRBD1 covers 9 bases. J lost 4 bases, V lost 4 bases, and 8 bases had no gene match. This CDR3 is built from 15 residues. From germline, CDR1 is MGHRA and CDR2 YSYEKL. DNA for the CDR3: TGCGCCAGCAGCCCAGCCGGGGGACAGGGATACGAGCAGTACTTC. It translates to CASSPAGGQGYEQYF.

DNA for the CDR3: TGCGCCAGCAGCTTGGCGCAAGAGAGGACTGAAGCTTTCTTT. Protein product: CASSLAQERTEAFF. The chain is built from TRBV5-1 and TRBJ1-1, with D unresolved. The CDR3 is 14 amino acids. V was shortened by 0 bases and J by 5 bases, with 11 bases between the two germline ends. The germline V gene encodes CDR1 SGHRS and CDR2 YFSETQ.

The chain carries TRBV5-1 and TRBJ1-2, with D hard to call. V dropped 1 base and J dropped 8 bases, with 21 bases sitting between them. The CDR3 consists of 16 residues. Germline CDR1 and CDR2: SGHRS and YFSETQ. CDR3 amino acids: CASSLNTLTNQRGYTF. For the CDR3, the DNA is TGCGCCAGCAGCTTGAATACGTTGACAAACCAACGGGGCTACACCTTC.

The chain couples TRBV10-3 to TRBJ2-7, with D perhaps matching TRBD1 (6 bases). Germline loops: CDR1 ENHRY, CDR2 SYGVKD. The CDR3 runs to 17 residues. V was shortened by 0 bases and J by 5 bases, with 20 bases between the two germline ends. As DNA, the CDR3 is TGTGCCATCAGTGAGTCGGTTATCAGGGGCATTAGTCACGAGCAGTACTTC. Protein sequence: CAISESVIRGISHEQYF.

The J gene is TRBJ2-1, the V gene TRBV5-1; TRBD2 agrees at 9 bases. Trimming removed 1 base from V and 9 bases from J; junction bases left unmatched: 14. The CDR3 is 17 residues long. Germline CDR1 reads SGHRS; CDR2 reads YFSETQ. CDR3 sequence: CASSLTLLAGTQSEQFF. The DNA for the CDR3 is TGCGCCAGCAGCTTGACCCTACTAGCGGGTACGCAGAGTGAGCAGTTCTTC.

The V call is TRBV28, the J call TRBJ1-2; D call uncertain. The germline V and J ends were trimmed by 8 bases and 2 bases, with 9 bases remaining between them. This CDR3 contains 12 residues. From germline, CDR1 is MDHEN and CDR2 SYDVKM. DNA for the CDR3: TGTGCCAGCCGGGGATCGAACTATGGCTACACCTTC. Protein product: CASRGSNYGYTF.

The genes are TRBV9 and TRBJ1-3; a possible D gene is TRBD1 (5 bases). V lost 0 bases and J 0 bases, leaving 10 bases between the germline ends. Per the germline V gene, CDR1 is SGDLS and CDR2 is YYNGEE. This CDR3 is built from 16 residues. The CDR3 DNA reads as TGTGCCAGCAGCGTAGGGGGCTCCAACTCTGGAAACACCATATATTTT. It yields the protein CASSVGGSNSGNTIYF. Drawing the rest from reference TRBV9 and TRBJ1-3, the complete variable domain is DSGVTQTPKHLITATGQRVTLRCSPRSGDLSVYWYQQSLDQGLQFLIQYYNGEERAKGNILERFSAQQFPDLHSELNLSSLELGDSALYFCASSVGGSNSGNTIYFGEGSWLTVV.

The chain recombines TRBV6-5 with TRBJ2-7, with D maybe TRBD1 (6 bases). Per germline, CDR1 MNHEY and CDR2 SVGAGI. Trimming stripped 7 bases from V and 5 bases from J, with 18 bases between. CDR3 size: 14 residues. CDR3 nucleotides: TGTGCCAGCATGGGACATCCCGTCCCCCACGAGCAGTACTTC. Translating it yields CASMGHPVPHEQYF.